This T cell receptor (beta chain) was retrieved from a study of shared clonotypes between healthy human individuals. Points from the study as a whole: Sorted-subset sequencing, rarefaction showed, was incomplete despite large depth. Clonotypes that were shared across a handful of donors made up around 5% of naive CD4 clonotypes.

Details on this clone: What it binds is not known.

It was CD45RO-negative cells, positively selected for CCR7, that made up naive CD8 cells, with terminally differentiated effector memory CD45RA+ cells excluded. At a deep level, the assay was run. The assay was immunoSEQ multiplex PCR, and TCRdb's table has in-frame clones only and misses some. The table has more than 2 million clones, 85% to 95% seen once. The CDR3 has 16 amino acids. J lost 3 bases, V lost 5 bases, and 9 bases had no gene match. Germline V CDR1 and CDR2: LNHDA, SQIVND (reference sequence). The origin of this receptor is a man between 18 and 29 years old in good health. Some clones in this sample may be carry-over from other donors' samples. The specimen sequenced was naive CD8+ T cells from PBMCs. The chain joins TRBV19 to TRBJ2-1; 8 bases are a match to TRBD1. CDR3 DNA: TGTGCCAGTAGTGCATCAGGGGGCTGGGGCTACAATGAGCAGTTCTTC. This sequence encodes CASSASGGWGYNEQFF.